This T cell receptor beta chain appears in the sequencing data of a study of shared clonotypes between healthy human individuals. Study as a whole: Used for every donor were three CD4 naive, three CD4 memory, two CD8 naive and one CD8 memory plate.

Study-wide results and limits: Naive subsets typically showed greater estimated richness than memory subsets. Clonotype sharing across a few donors was observed for roughly 5% of naive CD4 clonotypes. It was the non-shared clonotypes that had lower generation probabilities than clonotypes shared by all four donors.

The CDR3 is 15 residues long. Trimming took off 1 base at V and 5 bases at J, with 15 bases between the two ends. Germline values: CDR1 SGHNT, CDR2 YENEEA. CD45RO-negative cells were positively selected for CCR7, leaving out terminally differentiated effector memory CD45RA+ cells. Notes on this clone: The target antigen is unknown.

TCRdb's copy holds only in-frame clones and misses some; the assay was immunoSEQ multiplex PCR. The sample comprises about 1.9 million clones, around 93% of which are singletons, and about 1.7% rests with the top ten. The receptor's source is a man between 18 and 35 years old in good health. Some clones in this sample may be carry-over from other donors' samples. The J gene is TRBJ2-7, the V gene TRBV11-3, with D perhaps TRBD2 (5 bases). Sequences were obtained from naive CD8+ T cells from PBMCs. This chain's CDR3 is CASSLARPHGDEQYF. The DNA for the CDR3 is TGTGCCAGCAGCTTAGCCCGGCCCCACGGGGACGAGCAGTACTTC.